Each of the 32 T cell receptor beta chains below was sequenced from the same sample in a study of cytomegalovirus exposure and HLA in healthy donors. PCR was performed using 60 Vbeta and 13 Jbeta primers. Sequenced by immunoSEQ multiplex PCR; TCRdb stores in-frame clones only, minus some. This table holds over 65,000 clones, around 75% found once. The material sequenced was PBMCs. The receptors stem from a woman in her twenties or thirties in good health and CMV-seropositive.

The CDR3 DNA follows: TGCGCCAGCAGTGTTGGTAGCGGGAGAAGCACAGATACGCAGTATTTT. This gives the protein CASSVGSGRSTDTQYF. The chain uses TRBV10-1 and TRBJ2-3; TRBD2 aligns across 9 bases. V was clipped by 4 bases and J by 0 bases; unmatched bases: 5. This CDR3 region has 16 residues. Germline CDR1 WNHNN, CDR2 SYGVQD (reference sequence).

The CDR3 region is CASTGGVFSYNEQFF. Here the CDR3 DNA reads TGCGCCAGCACCGGGGGGGTATTCTCCTACAATGAGCAGTTCTTC. This chain uses TRBV5-1 with TRBJ2-1, with 8 bases fitting TRBD2. After removal of 6 bases from V and 0 bases from J, the junction contained 5 bases not matched to a gene. Germline V CDR1 and CDR2: SGHRS, YFSETQ. The CDR3 runs to 15 residues.

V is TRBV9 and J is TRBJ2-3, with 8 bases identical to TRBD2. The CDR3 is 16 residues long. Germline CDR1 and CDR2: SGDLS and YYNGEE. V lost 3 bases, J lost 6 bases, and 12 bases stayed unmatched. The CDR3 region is CASSGEAGVESDTQYF. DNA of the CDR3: TGTGCCAGCAGCGGGGAAGCGGGAGTTGAATCGGATACGCAGTATTTT.

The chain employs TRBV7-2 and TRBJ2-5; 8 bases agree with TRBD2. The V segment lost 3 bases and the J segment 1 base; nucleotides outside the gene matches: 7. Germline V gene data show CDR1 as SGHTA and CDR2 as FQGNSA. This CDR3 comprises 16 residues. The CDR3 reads CASSFSASGFQETQYF. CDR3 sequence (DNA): TGTGCCAGCAGCTTTTCGGCTAGCGGGTTCCAAGAGACCCAGTACTTC.

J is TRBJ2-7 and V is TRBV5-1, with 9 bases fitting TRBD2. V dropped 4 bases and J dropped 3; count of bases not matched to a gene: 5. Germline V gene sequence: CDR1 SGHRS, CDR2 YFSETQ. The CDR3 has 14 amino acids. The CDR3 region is CASSGLAGRYEQYF. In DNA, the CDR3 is TGCGCCAGCAGCGGGCTAGCGGGACGCTACGAGCAGTACTTC.

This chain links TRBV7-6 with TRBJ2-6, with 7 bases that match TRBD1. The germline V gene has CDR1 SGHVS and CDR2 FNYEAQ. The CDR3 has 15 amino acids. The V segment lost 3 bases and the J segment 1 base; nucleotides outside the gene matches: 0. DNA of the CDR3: TGTGCCAGCAGCTTGACAGGGTCTGGGGCCAACGTCCTGACTTTC. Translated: CASSLTGSGANVLTF.

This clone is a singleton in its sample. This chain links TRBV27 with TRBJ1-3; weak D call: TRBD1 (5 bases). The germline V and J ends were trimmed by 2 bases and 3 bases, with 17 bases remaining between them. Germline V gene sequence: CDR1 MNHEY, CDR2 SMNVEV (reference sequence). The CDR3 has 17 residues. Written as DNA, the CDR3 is TGTGCCAGCAGTTTAAGCGCGGGGGAAGTAGGTGGAAACACCATATATTTT. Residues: CASSLSAGEVGGNTIYF.

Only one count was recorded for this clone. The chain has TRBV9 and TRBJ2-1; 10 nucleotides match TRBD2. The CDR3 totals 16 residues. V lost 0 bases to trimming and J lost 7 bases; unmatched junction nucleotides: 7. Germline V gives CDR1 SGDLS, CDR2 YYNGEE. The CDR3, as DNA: TGTGCCAGCAGCGTAGGGGGTAGCGGGAGGTTGAATGAGCAGTTCTTC. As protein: CASSVGGSGRLNEQFF.

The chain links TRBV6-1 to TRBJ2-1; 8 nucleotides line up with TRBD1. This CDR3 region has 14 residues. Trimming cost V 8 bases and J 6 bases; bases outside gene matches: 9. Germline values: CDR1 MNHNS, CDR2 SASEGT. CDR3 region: CASGTDRVGNEQFF. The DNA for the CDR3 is TGTGCCAGCGGTACGGACAGGGTCGGCAATGAGCAGTTCTTC.

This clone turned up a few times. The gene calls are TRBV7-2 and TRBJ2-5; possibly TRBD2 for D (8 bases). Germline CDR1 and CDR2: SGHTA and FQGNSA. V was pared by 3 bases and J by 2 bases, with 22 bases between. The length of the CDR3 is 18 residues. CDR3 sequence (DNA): TGTGCCAGCAGCTTCTTAGGGACTAGGACAGGCCGGCAAGAGACCCAGTACTTC. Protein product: CASSFLGTRTGRQETQYF.

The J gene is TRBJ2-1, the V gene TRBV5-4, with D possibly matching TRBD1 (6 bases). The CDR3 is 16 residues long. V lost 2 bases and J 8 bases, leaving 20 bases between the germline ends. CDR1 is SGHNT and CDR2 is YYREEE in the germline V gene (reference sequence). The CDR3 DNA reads TGTGCCAGCAGCTTACAGGGCGCTAGAAATAAGCATGAGCAGTTCTTC. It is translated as CASSLQGARNKHEQFF.

The CDR3 here is CAWSGVSYNEQFF. The CDR3 DNA reads as TGTGCCTGGAGTGGCGTCTCCTACAATGAGCAGTTCTTC. The chain joins TRBV30 to TRBJ2-1; D is undetermined. V dropped 1 base and J dropped 0 bases, with 4 bases sitting between them. Germline V gene data show CDR1 as GTSNPN and CDR2 as SVGIG (reference sequence). There are 13 residues in the CDR3. The whole variable domain, remainder taken from reference TRBV30 and TRBJ2-1, is SQTIHQWPATLVQPVGSPLSLECTVEGTSNPNLYWYRQAAGRGLQLLFYSVGIGQISSEVPQNLSASRPQDRQFILSSKKLLLSDSGFYLCAWSGVSYNEQFFGPGTRLTVL.

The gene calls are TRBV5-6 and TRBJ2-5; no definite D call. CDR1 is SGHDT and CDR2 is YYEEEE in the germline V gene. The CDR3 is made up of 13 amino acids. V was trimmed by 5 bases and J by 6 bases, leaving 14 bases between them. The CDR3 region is CASSQRPLQTQYF. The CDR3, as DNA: TGTGCCAGCAGTCAGAGGCCGTTACAGACCCAGTACTTC.

CDR3 bases: TGTGCCAGCAGCTTAGTCCAGGACTCCTACAATGAGCAGTTCTTC. As protein: CASSLVQDSYNEQFF. The chain recombines TRBV7-2 with TRBJ2-1; no clear D. The V end was cut by 1 base, the J end by 0 bases, with 7 bases between. Germline CDR1 and CDR2: SGHTA and FQGNSA. This CDR3 contains 15 residues.

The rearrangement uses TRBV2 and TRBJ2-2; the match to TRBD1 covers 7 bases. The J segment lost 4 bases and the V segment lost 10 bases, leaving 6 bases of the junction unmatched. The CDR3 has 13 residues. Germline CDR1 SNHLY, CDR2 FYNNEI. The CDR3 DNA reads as TGTGCCATTAGACAGGGCGGCACCGGGGAGCTGTTTTTT. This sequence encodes CAIRQGGTGELFF.

The CDR3 spells CASSLEGGRSTDTQYF. For the CDR3, the DNA is TGCGCCAGCAGCTTGGAAGGGGGCCGAAGCACAGATACGCAGTATTTT. This chain connects TRBV5-1 to TRBJ2-3, with TRBD1 matching over 7 bases. Trimming removed 0 bases from V and 0 bases from J; junction bases left unmatched: 4. The CDR3 has 16 amino acids. CDR1 and CDR2 (germline): SGHRS, YFSETQ. Complete variable domain (other parts from reference TRBV5-1 and TRBJ2-3): KAGVTQTPRYLIKTRGQQVTLSCSPISGHRSVSWYQQTPGQGLQFLFEYFSETQRNKGNFPGRFSGRQFSNSRSEMNVSTLELGDSALYLCASSLEGGRSTDTQYFGPGTRLTVL.

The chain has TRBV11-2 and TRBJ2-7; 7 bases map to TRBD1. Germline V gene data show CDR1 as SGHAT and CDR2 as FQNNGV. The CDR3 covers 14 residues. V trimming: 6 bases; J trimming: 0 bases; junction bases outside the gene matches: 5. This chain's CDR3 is CASRETGSSYEQYF. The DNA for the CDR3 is TGTGCCAGCAGGGAGACAGGGAGCTCCTACGAGCAGTACTTC.

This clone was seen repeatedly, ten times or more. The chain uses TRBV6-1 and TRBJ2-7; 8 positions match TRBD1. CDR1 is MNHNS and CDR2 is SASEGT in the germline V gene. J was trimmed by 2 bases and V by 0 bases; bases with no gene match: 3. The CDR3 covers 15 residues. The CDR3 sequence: CASSEAQGAPYEQYF. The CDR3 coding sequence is TGTGCCAGCAGTGAAGCGCAGGGGGCTCCCTACGAGCAGTACTTC.

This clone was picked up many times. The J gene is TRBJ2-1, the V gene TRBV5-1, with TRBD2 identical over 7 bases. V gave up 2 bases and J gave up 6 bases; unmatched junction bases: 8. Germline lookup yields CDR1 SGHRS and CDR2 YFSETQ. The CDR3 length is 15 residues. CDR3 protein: CASSLGRATTNEQFF. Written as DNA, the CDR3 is TGCGCCAGCAGCTTAGGGAGGGCCACCACCAATGAGCAGTTCTTC.

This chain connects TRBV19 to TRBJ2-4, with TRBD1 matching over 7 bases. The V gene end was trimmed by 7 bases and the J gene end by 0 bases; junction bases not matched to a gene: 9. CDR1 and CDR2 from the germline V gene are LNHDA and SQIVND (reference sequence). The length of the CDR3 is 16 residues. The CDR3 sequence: CASTANTGVAKNIQYF. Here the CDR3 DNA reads TGTGCCAGTACCGCTAACACAGGGGTAGCCAAAAACATTCAGTACTTC.

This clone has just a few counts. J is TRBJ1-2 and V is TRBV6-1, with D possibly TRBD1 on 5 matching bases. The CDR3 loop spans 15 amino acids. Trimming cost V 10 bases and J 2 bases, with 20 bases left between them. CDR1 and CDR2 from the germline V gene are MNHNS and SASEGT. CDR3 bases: TGTGCCATTTTTGGGAGGTCCGGGGCCAACTATGGCTACACCTTC. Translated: CAIFGRSGANYGYTF.

CDR3 sequence reads: CASSSGLAGGIAGELFF. CDR3 in DNA: TGTGCCAGCAGCTCGGGACTAGCGGGAGGGATTGCCGGGGAGCTGTTTTTT. The rearrangement uses TRBV7-6 and TRBJ2-2, with TRBD2 matching 16 bases. Germline V gene sequence: CDR1 SGHVS, CDR2 FNYEAQ. The CDR3 is 17 residues long. J gave up 6 bases and V 4 bases, and 5 bases lay outside the gene matches.

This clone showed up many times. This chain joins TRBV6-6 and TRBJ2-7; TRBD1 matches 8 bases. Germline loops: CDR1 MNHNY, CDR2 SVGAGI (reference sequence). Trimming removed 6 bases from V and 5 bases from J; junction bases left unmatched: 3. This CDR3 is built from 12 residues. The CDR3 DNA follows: TGTGCCAGCAGGCGGACAGGGAACGAGCAGTACTTC. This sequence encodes CASRRTGNEQYF.

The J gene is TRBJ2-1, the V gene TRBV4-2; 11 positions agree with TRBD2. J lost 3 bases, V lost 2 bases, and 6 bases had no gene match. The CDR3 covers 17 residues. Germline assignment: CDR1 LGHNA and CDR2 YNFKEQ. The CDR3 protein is CASSQLPGTSGYNEQFF. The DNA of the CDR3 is TGTGCCAGCAGCCAACTCCCCGGGACTAGCGGCTACAATGAGCAGTTCTTC.

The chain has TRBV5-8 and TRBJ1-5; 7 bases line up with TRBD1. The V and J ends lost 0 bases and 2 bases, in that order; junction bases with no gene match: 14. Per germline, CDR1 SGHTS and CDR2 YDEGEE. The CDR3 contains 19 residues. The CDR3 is CASSLAGGGGRVGNQPQHF. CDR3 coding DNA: TGTGCCAGCAGCTTGGCCGGAGGAGGGGGCCGGGTGGGCAATCAGCCCCAGCATTTT.

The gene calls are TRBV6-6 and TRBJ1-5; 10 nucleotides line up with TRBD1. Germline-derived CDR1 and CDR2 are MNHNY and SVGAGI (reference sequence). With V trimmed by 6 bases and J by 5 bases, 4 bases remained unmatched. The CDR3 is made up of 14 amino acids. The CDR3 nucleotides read TGTGCCAGCAGCAAGGACAGGGGGGATCAGCCCCAGCATTTT. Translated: CASSKDRGDQPQHF.

In DNA form, the CDR3 reads TGTGCCTGGAGTCGTTCAGACAGGCTAATACTCATAACCCTCTATGGCTACACCTTC. Translation gives CAWSRSDRLILITLYGYTF. V gene TRBV30 combines with J gene TRBJ1-2; possibly TRBD1 for D (6 bases). Deletions cut 2 bases from V and 4 bases from J, with 29 bases between. In germline, CDR1 is GTSNPN, CDR2 SVGIG (reference sequence). The CDR3 spans 19 residues.

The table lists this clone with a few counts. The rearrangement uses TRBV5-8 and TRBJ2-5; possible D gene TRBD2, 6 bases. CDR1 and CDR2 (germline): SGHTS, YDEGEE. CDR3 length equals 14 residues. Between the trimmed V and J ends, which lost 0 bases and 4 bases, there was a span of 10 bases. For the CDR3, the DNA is TGTGCCAGCAGCTTGGGCAGGACTATAGAGACCCAGTACTTC. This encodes CASSLGRTIETQYF.

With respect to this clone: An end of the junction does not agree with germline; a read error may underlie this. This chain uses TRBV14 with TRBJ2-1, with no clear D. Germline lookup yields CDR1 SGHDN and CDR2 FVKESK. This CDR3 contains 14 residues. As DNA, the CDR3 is TGTGCCAGCAGCCAAGTTATGTCCTCCAATGAGCAGTTCTTC. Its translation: CASSQVMSSNEQFF.

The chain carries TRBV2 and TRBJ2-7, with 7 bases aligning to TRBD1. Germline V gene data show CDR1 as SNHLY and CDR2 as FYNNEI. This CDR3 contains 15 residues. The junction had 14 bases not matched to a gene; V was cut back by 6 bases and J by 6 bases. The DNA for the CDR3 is TGTGCCAGCAGGCGCGACAGGGTTAGTCCACGCGAGCAGTACTTC. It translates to CASRRDRVSPREQYF.

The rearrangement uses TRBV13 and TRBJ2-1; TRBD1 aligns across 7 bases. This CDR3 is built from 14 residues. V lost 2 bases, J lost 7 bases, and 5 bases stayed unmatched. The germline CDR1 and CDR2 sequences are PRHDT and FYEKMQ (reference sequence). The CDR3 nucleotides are TGTGCCAGCAGCTTAAGGGGGCTGCGGAATGAGCAGTTCTTC. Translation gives CASSLRGLRNEQFF.

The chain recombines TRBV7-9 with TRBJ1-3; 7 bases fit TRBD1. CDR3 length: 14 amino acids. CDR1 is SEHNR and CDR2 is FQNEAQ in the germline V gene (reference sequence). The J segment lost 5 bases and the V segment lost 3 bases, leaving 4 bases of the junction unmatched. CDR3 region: CASSLTGNRNTIYF. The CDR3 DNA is TGTGCCAGCAGCTTGACAGGGAACAGAAACACCATATATTTT.